Listed below are T cell receptor beta chains from one sample, sequenced in a study of T cell changes during pregnancy in multiple sclerosis. TCRdb's copy holds only in-frame clones and misses some; the assay was immunoSEQ multiplex PCR. The sample records 69,000 or so clones, roughly nine tenths being singletons. The sample here was CD4+ T cells from peripheral blood mononuclear cells, taken in the third trimester of pregnancy. The receptors come from a female donor in good health, enrolled as a control in a pregnancy study. CDR3s include the opening cysteine and the closing phenylalanine or tryptophan. A D gene is named only where the DNA matches it firmly. Only some rows state a clone size, as once, few, many or a class for expanded clones.

j_call	d_call	v_call	clone_size	cdr3_nt	cdr3_aa
TRBJ2-3	TRBD1	TRBV20-1	-	TGCAGTGCTCCGGGACAGGCTCGGTATTTT	CSAPGQARYF
TRBJ1-2	-	TRBV6-1	-	TGTGCCAGCAGTGAAGGACAGTACTATGGCTACACCTTC	CASSEGQYYGYTF
TRBJ2-2	TRBD2	TRBV9	-	TGTGCCAGCAGCGAGAAAATAGCGGGGGGGAACACCGGGGAGCTGTTTTTT	CASSEKIAGGNTGELFF
TRBJ2-6	-	TRBV9	-	TGTGCCAGCAGCGTGGGGGCCCGCTCTGGGGCCAACGTCCTGACTTTC	CASSVGARSGANVLTF
TRBJ1-1	-	TRBV6-5	-	TGTGCCAGCAGTCCCCGGCGGCCGAACACTGAAGCTTTCTTT	CASSPRRPNTEAFF
TRBJ2-3	-	TRBV9	-	TGTGCCAGCAGCGTAGGAATGGGGCTGACTAGCACAGATACGCAGTATTTT	CASSVGMGLTSTDTQYF
TRBJ2-3	-	TRBV9	-	TGTGCCAGCAGCGTCGTGGCTACAGATACGCAGTATTTT	CASSVVATDTQYF
TRBJ1-2	TRBD1	TRBV30	once	TGTGCCTGGAGCCCGGGACAGGGGTACTATGGCTACACCTTC	CAWSPGQGYYGYTF
TRBJ1-1	TRBD1	TRBV6-5	-	TGTGCCAGCAGTTACGACAGGGATGGGACTGAAGCTTTCTTT	CASSYDRDGTEAFF
TRBJ2-2	-	TRBV5-5	-	TGTGCCAGCAGCTCTACAGGGTTTGGGGCCGGGGAGCTGTTTTTT	CASSSTGFGAGELFF
TRBJ2-1	-	TRBV30	-	TGTGCCTGGAGTGTACGAGGGAACGGTGAGCAGTTCTTC	CAWSVRGNGEQFF
TRBJ2-1	-	TRBV21-1	once	TGTGCCAGCAGCAAGCGAAAAATTCCGGGGGACAGGGGGTCGCATGAGCAGTTCTTC	CASSKRKIPGDRGSHEQFF
TRBJ2-7	-	TRBV2	-	TGTGCCAGCAGCGAGACCGAGGACGAGCAGTACTTC	CASSETEDEQYF
TRBJ1-6	-	TRBV14	-	TGTGCCAGCAGCCAAGATCCATATAGCTCCTATAATTCACCCCTCCACTTT	CASSQDPYSSYNSPLHF
TRBJ1-6	TRBD1	TRBV13	-	TGTGCCAGCAGACAGGGGACAGGGGGCTCCTCACCCCTCCACTTT	CASRQGTGGSSPLHF
TRBJ2-7	-	TRBV6-5	-	TGTGCCAGCAGACCGACAGGCGCCTACGAGCAGTACTTC	CASRPTGAYEQYF
TRBJ1-4	-	TRBV6-5	once	TGTGCCAGCATGGGGCAGTTTAATGAAAAACTGTTTTTT	CASMGQFNEKLFF
TRBJ1-2	-	TRBV11-1	-	TGTGCCAGCAGCCGACAGGACTATGGCTACACCTTC	CASSRQDYGYTF
TRBJ2-3	-	TRBV5-1	-	TGCGCCAGCAGCTTGGGGGCGTCCGGCCCAGATACGCAGTATTTT	CASSLGASGPDTQYF
TRBJ1-5	-	TRBV6-5	-	TGTGCCAGCAGTTACTCCCCGGGTAGCAATCAGCCCCAGCATTTT	CASSYSPGSNQPQHF
TRBJ1-4	-	TRBV15	-	TGTGCCACCAGCAGAGACCGGAGCGCAACTAATGAAAAACTGTTTTTT	CATSRDRSATNEKLFF
TRBJ2-7	-	TRBV5-6	-	TGTGCCAGCAGCTTTCGTCGACAGGACCTCTACGAGCAGTACTTC	CASSFRRQDLYEQYF
TRBJ2-7	-	TRBV10-3	-	TGTGCCATCAGTGATACCGGACAACCCCTCTACGAGCAGTACTTC	CAISDTGQPLYEQYF
TRBJ1-6	-	TRBV5-8	-	TGTGCCAGCGGCAGGGTAGGTTCACCCCTCCACTTT	CASGRVGSPLHF
TRBJ1-1	-	TRBV18	-	TGTGCCAGCTCACCTCCGGGGGGGGCCGGTGAAGCTTTCTTT	CASSPPGGAGEAFF
TRBJ1-1	-	TRBV9	-	TGTGCCAGCAGCGCAGTTCGAGGGCCCACTGAAGCTTTCTTT	CASSAVRGPTEAFF
TRBJ2-5	TRBD2	TRBV6-5	-	TGTGCCAGCAAGTGGACTAGCGGGGGAGAGACCCAGTACTTC	CASKWTSGGETQYF
TRBJ2-7	TRBD1	TRBV27	-	TGTGCCAGCAGTAACAGGGGCCTAAGCTCCTACGAGCAGTACTTC	CASSNRGLSSYEQYF
TRBJ2-7	TRBD1	TRBV15	-	TGTGCCACCAGCTTCCGGGACAGAACCTACGAGCAGTACTTC	CATSFRDRTYEQYF
TRBJ2-3	TRBD1	TRBV9	-	TGTGCCAGCAGCGCTGGGGGACCGGGACAGAGAACAGATACGCAGTATTTT	CASSAGGPGQRTDTQYF
TRBJ2-3	-	TRBV18	-	TGTGCCAGCTCACCACCGGTCTATTTAAAGACTAGCACAGATACGCAGTATTTT	CASSPPVYLKTSTDTQYF
TRBJ1-5	-	TRBV15	-	TGTGCCACCAGCAGAGGTTTGGAGAATCAGCCCCAGCATTTT	CATSRGLENQPQHF
TRBJ2-7	-	TRBV18	-	TGTGCCAGCTCTCCAGGACAGTACGAGCAGTACTTC	CASSPGQYEQYF
TRBJ1-1	-	TRBV11-2	-	TGTGCCAGCAGCTTTTCAGGGAATACTGAAGCTTTCTTT	CASSFSGNTEAFF